The sequence of this T cell receptor (beta chain) was determined in a study of radiotherapy plus CTLA-4 blockade in lung cancer. Study-wide background: Among patients, 15% to 20% showed objective responses, and over 30% had disease control. Whole-study findings and limits: Blood-borne expansion of tumor-derived TCR clones followed radiotherapy plus ipilimumab.

Sequenced by immunoSEQ multiplex PCR; TCRdb stores in-frame clones only, minus some. The repertoire holds 81,000 or so clones, with around 78% as singletons. CTLA-4 blockade with ipilimumab, together with focal radiation, was given to patients with chemo-refractory metastatic non-small-cell lung cancer. About this clone itself: Its cognate antigen is unknown.

The germline V gene encodes CDR1 LNHDA and CDR2 SQIVND (reference sequence). The CDR3 sequence is 15 residues long. V shed 4 bases, J shed 4 bases, and the junction held 5 bases outside the gene matches. The rearrangement joins TRBV19 to TRBJ2-3; 10 bases fit TRBD2. The specimen was peripheral blood, collected from a patient treated with radiotherapy plus ipilimumab. The receptor was isolated from a human donor with non-small cell lung cancer whose response to radiotherapy plus ipilimumab could not be evaluated. Some clones in this sample may be carry-over from other donors' samples. CDR3 sequence reads: CASSTLAGFSDTQYF. The DNA of the CDR3 is TGTGCCAGTAGTACACTAGCGGGGTTTTCAGATACGCAGTATTTT.